Sequencing of this T cell receptor (beta chain) was carried out in a study of shared clonotypes between healthy human individuals. Across the whole study: Donor composition was a couple of women and a few men, aged 18 to 49.

Deep was the level used in running the assay. TCRdb keeps only in-frame clones here, not all; method: immunoSEQ multiplex PCR. The sample lists some 1,900,000 clones; about 95% were seen once. Naive CD8 isolation took CD45RO-negative cells positively selected for CCR7 and excluded terminally differentiated effector memory CD45RA+ cells. Trimming cost V 8 bases and J 4 bases, with 12 bases left between them. The V gene's germline CDR1 is MNHEY and CDR2 SMNVEV (reference sequence). This CDR3 region has 14 residues. This clone showed up just a few times. This rearrangement joins TRBV27 to TRBJ1-6; D gene unclear. The sequence derives from a man between 18 and 29 years old in good health. Input material: naive CD8+ T cells sorted from blood. The CDR3 region has the DNA TGTGCCAGCCGCGCCATGGGGTATAATTCACCCCTCCACTTT. This sequence encodes CASRAMGYNSPLHF.